The clone carrying this T cell receptor beta chain was seen ten or more times. The CDR3 has 12 residues. In germline, CDR1 is KGHSH, CDR2 LQKENI. Deletions cut 8 bases from V and 4 bases from J, with 11 bases between. The sample is drawn from a study of T cells after yellow fever vaccination. TCRdb processed the 5' RACE reads anew with MiXCR; each CDR3 protein has one entry. The data contain about 430,000 distinct CDR3 sequences, 18% of them seen just once; the ten biggest clones take up 15% to 20%. Sequencing was performed on PBMCs, taken before the yellow fever booster vaccination. The chain couples TRBV18 to TRBJ2-5; D perhaps matches TRBD2 (5 bases). This sequence was found in a man younger than 30 who received the YFV17D yellow fever vaccine. The chain's CDR3 is CASSPGRETQYF. CDR3 bases: TGTGCCAGCAGCCCGGGGAGAGAGACCCAGTACTTC.